Sequencing of this T cell receptor beta chain was carried out in a study of blood T cell repertoires in COVID-19. Study overall: Samples came from the United States, Italy and Spain, spanning acute and convalescent COVID-19. Sources were T cells, B-cell-depleted T cells, or PBMCs; the material itself was cDNA or gDNA.

Per the original data handling: From reference gene primer amplification, estimates of nucleated cell counts were derived. The assay was immunoSEQ multiplex PCR, and TCRdb's table has in-frame clones only and misses some. V, J and clone size reflect that table, while D and trimming were determined from the DNA. The sample includes 120,000 or so clones, roughly 77% seen only once; the top ten take 15% to 20%. Germline V gives CDR1 SGHNT, CDR2 YYREEE (reference sequence). The V and J ends lost 4 bases and 4 bases, in that order; junction bases with no gene match: 7. CDR3 size: 14 residues. The sequenced material came from peripheral blood. V gene TRBV5-4 combines with J gene TRBJ2-5, with 7 bases fitting TRBD1. The receptor was derived from a man aged 55 to 70 with active or convalescent COVID-19. The CDR3 spells CASSQQQGRETQYF. CDR3 nucleotide sequence: TGTGCCAGCAGCCAACAACAGGGGCGAGAGACCCAGTACTTC. Combining the CDR3 with reference TRBV5-4 and TRBJ2-5 gives the whole variable domain ETGVTQSPTHLIKTRGQQVTLRCSSQSGHNTVSWYQQALGQGPQFIFQYYREEENGRGNFPPRFSGLQFPNYSSELNVNALELDDSALYLCASSQQQGRETQYFGPGTRLLVL.